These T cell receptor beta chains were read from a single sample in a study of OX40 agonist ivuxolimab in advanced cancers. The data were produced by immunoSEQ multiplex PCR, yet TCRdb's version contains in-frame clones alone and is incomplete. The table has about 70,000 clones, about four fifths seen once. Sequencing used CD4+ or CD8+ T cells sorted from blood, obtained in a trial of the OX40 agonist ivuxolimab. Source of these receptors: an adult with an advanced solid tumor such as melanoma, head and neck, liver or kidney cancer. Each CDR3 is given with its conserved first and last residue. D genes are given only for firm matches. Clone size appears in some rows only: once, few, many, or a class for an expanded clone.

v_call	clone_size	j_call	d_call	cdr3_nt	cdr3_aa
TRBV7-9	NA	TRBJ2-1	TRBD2	TGTGCCAGCAGCTTAATTGCGGGAGATTTTTCGGGGCAGTTCTTC	CASSLIAGDFSGQFF
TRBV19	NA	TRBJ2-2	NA	TGTGCCAGTAGCCAGGGACACACGAACACCGGGGAGCTGTTTTTT	CASSQGHTNTGELFF
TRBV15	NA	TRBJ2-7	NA	TGTGCCACCAGCAGCCTAGGGGCTACAGGCCCCTACGAGCAGTACTTC	CATSSLGATGPYEQYF
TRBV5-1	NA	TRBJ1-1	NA	TGCGCCAGCAGCTTGGATGGTACCCTTGGAGCTTTCTTT	CASSLDGTLGAFF
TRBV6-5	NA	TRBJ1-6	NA	TGTGCCAGCACCAAAGGGGGCTATAATTCACCCCTCCACTTT	CASTKGGYNSPLHF
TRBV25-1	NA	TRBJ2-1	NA	TGTGCCAGCAGTAGTACTGGGGCGTACAATGAGCAGTTCTTC	CASSSTGAYNEQFF
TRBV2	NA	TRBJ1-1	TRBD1	TGTGCCAGCAGCTCGACACAGACAGGGGTGACCACTGAAGCTTTCTTT	CASSSTQTGVTTEAFF
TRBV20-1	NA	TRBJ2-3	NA	TGCAGTGCTCCGGACGTTGATACGCAGTATTTT	CSAPDVDTQYF
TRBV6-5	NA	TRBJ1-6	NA	TGTGCCAGCAGTTACGGTAGGGGCTTGAAATCACCCCTCCACTTT	CASSYGRGLKSPLHF
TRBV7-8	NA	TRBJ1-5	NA	TGTGCCAGCAGCCGGGGTGTCGGGTACGATCAGCCCCAGCATTTT	CASSRGVGYDQPQHF
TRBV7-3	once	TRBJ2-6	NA	TGTGCCAGCAGCTTAGTCTCTGGGGCCAACGTCCTGACTTTC	CASSLVSGANVLTF
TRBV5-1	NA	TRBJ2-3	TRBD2	TGCGCCAGCAGCGAATTCCTAGCGGGACTGGCAGATACGCAGTATTTT	CASSEFLAGLADTQYF
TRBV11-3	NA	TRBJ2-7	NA	TGTGCCAGCAGCTTAGGTATAGGCGAGCAGTACTTC	CASSLGIGEQYF
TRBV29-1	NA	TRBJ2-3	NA	TGCAGCGGGAGGGACTGGAGTACAGATACGCAGTATTTT	CSGRDWSTDTQYF
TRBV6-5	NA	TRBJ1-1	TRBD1	TGTGCCAGCACCTCGACAGGGGGAGACACTGAAGCTTTCTTT	CASTSTGGDTEAFF
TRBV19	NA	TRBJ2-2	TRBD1	TGTGCCAGTAGTTCGGACAGGGTTGGGATCGCCGGGGAGCTGTTTTTT	CASSSDRVGIAGELFF
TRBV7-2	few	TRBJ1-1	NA	TGTGCCAGCAGCGTTTTCGTAGGTCGTAACGTTGAAGCTTTCTTT	CASSVFVGRNVEAFF
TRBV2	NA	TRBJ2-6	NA	TGTGCCAGTAGAGGATCTGGTGGGGCCAACGTCCTGACTTTC	CASRGSGGANVLTF
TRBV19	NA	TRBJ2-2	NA	TGTGCCAGTAGTATAGGTGGTACTCGGGATAGGGAGCTGTTTTTT	CASSIGGTRDRELFF
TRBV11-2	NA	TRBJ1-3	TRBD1	TGTGCCAGCAGCTTAAATTCTGTGGGGACAGGGGTATTTGGAAACACCATATATTTT	CASSLNSVGTGVFGNTIYF
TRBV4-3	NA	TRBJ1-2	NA	TGCGCCAGCAGCCCAGACCCCAGGGACTATGGCTACACCTTC	CASSPDPRDYGYTF
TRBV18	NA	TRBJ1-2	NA	TGTGCCAGCTCACCAGGGACACCCGACGGAGGTTATGGCTACACCTTC	CASSPGTPDGGYGYTF
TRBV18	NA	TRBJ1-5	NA	TGTGCCAGCTCACAGGCAGGGGTTTCGAATCAGCCCCAGCATTTT	CASSQAGVSNQPQHF
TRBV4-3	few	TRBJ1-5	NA	TGCGCCAGCAGCCAAGATAGGGGTCAGCCCCAGCATTTT	CASSQDRGQPQHF
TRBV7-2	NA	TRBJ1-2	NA	TGTGCCAGCAACAGAGACAGGACGAGTAGGGGCTACACCTTC	CASNRDRTSRGYTF
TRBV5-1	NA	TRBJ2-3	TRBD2	TGCGCCAGCAGCGGGACTAGCGGGAGGGACAATACGCAGTATTTT	CASSGTSGRDNTQYF
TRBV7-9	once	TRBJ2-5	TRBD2	TGTGCCAGCAGAGAGGGACTAGCGGGAATTGGGACCCAGTACTTC	CASREGLAGIGTQYF
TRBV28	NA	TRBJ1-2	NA	TGTGCCAGCAGCCGAACCTTGGGGAATCCAACCTCTGACTATGGCTACACCTTC	CASSRTLGNPTSDYGYTF
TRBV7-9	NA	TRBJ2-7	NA	TGTGCCAGCAGCCCGAGCCACGGACAGCCAAGCTCCTACGAGCAGTACTTC	CASSPSHGQPSSYEQYF
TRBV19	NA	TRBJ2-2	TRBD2	TGTGCCAGTAGTAAGAGACTAGCGGGAGGGCGCGACACCGGGGAGCTGTTTTTT	CASSKRLAGGRDTGELFF
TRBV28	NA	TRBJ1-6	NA	TGTGCCAGCAGTCCTACAGACGCTAGCTCCTATAATTCACCCCTCCACTTT	CASSPTDASSYNSPLHF
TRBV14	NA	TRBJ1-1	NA	TGTGCCAGCAGCCAAGGGGGAGACACCCACACTGAAGCTTTCTTT	CASSQGGDTHTEAFF
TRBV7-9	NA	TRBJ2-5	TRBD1	TGTGCCAGCACATCTACAGGGGGTAGTGAGACCCAGTACTTC	CASTSTGGSETQYF